The 13 T cell receptor beta chains in this list originate from one sample, sequenced in a study of shared clonotypes between healthy human individuals. Assay: immunoSEQ multiplex PCR; the TCRdb copy retains only in-frame clones and omits some. The sample yields more than 1,200,000 clones, around 98.5% seen once. Sequences were obtained from naive CD4+ T cells sorted from blood. This sample's subset: CD45RA+ positively selected. Source of these receptors: a man aged 30-40 years in good health.

The chain joins TRBV7-8 to TRBJ2-7, with no clear D. The CDR3 is 14 residues long. Germline lookup yields CDR1 SGHVS and CDR2 FQNEAQ. V was cut by 1 base and J by 3 bases, with 10 bases left in between. CDR3 bases: TGTGCCAGCAGCTTAGGGCCCGGTGGCTACGAGCAGTACTTC. It codes for CASSLGPGGYEQYF.

The V gene is TRBV6-6, the J gene TRBJ2-7; D may be TRBD2 (5 bases). CDR3 length equals 11 residues. Germline lookup yields CDR1 MNHNY and CDR2 SVGAGI (reference sequence). Trimming removed 8 bases at V and 4 bases at J, with 9 bases between. CDR3 loop: CASGRDYEQYF. In DNA, the CDR3 is TGTGCCAGCGGTCGGGATTACGAGCAGTACTTC.

This clone was counted once. The chain employs TRBV6-1 and TRBJ2-3; D is possibly TRBD2 (5 bases). This CDR3 is built from 14 residues. CDR1 is MNHNS, CDR2 SASEGT, per germline. Trimming cost V 2 bases and J 3 bases, with 9 bases left between them. The CDR3 DNA reads TGTGCCAGCAGTGAACTAGCTATTACAGATACGCAGTATTTT. The encoded protein is CASSELAITDTQYF.

This chain uses TRBV29-1 with TRBJ1-1; a weak D match, TRBD1 (6 bases). The CDR3 loop spans 15 amino acids. The ends were cut back, 1 base at V and 0 bases at J, with 12 bases in the middle. The germline V gene encodes CDR1 SQVTM and CDR2 ANQGSEA. The CDR3 DNA is TGCAGCGTTGAAGCGGACAGCTTTCTGAACACTGAAGCTTTCTTT. It is translated as CSVEADSFLNTEAFF.

V and J are TRBV5-5 and TRBJ2-7; D perhaps matches TRBD2 (5 bases). CDR1 and CDR2 from the germline V gene are SGHKS and YYEKEE (reference sequence). V was pared by 6 bases and J by 3 bases, with 16 bases between. The CDR3 spans 14 residues. CDR3 bases: TGTGCCAGCACCCTCGTCCGGGGAAACTACGAGCAGTACTTC. Its protein is CASTLVRGNYEQYF. Complete variable domain (other parts from reference TRBV5-5 and TRBJ2-7): DAGVTQSPTHLIKTRGQQVTLRCSPISGHKSVSWYQQVLGQGPQFIFQYYEKEERGRGNFPDRFSARQFPNYSSELNVNALLLGDSALYLCASTLVRGNYEQYFGPGTRLTVT.

This sequence joins TRBV7-2 and TRBJ2-5; 10 nucleotides agree with TRBD1. J was trimmed by 5 bases and V by 4 bases; bases with no gene match: 10. The V gene's germline CDR1 is SGHTA and CDR2 FQGNSA. CDR3 length: 16 residues. CDR3 DNA: TGTGCCAGCAGCTCACAGGGACAGGGGTGGTGGGAGACCCAGTACTTC. Its protein is CASSSQGQGWWETQYF.

This chain links TRBV7-2 with TRBJ2-3; weak D call: TRBD1 (6 bases). The V gene's germline CDR1 is SGHTA and CDR2 FQGNSA. This CDR3 is 15 amino acids long. The V gene lost 5 bases and the J gene lost 1 base, with 13 bases spanning the gap. The CDR3 coding sequence is TGTGCCAGCAGCCGCAGACAGGCCGGCACAGATACGCAGTATTTT. It codes for CASSRRQAGTDTQYF. Combining the CDR3 with reference TRBV7-2 and TRBJ2-3 gives the whole variable domain GAGVSQSPSNKVTEKGKDVELRCDPISGHTALYWYRQSLGQGLEFLIYFQGNSAPDKSGLPSDRFSAERTGGSVSTLTIQRTQQEDSAVYLCASSRRQAGTDTQYFGPGTRLTVL.

This chain's CDR3 is CASSLTAPPGGPFF. In nucleotides, the CDR3 is TGTGCCAGCAGTCTCACAGCACCTCCGGGCGGACCGTTCTTC. The chain uses TRBV28 and TRBJ2-1, with D uncertain. The V end lost 5 bases, the J end lost 15 bases, and 23 bases lay between the germline ends. The CDR3 is made up of 14 amino acids. Germline CDR1 is MDHEN and CDR2 is SYDVKM.

This chain connects TRBV5-1 to TRBJ2-3; a possible D gene is TRBD2 (6 bases). Germline V gene data show CDR1 as SGHRS and CDR2 as YFSETQ. CDR3 length: 18 residues. Trimming removed 1 base at V and 0 bases at J, with 18 bases between. CDR3 in amino acids: CASSLRRAAQTSTDTQYF. The CDR3 DNA sequence: TGCGCCAGCAGCTTGCGGAGGGCCGCTCAGACCAGCACAGATACGCAGTATTTT.

This rearrangement joins TRBV15 to TRBJ1-4; 8 bases match TRBD1. This CDR3 is built from 14 residues. CDR1 is LNHNV, CDR2 YYDKDF, per germline (reference sequence). V was clipped by 3 bases and J by 5 bases; unmatched bases: 2. The CDR3 spells CATSRDRENEKLFF. DNA for the CDR3: TGTGCCACCAGCAGGGACAGGGAGAATGAAAAACTGTTTTTT.

V gene TRBV27 combines with J gene TRBJ2-7; D remains unclear. Between the trimmed V and J ends, which lost 4 bases and 2 bases, there was a span of 12 bases. Germline values: CDR1 MNHEY, CDR2 SMNVEV (reference sequence). The length of the CDR3 is 14 residues. CDR3 sequence: CASSYLPLAYEQYF. The DNA for the CDR3 is TGTGCCAGCAGTTACCTCCCTCTGGCCTACGAGCAGTACTTC.

The chain joins TRBV10-3 to TRBJ1-2, with D unresolved. This CDR3 is 14 amino acids long. Trimming pared 7 bases from V and 8 bases from J, leaving 20 bases between. Germline CDR1 is ENHRY and CDR2 is SYGVKD. CDR3 residues: CAITRSGDTEGYTF. The CDR3 DNA reads TGTGCCATCACCCGCTCCGGGGATACGGAGGGCTACACCTTC.

The J gene is TRBJ2-1, the V gene TRBV5-1, with 7 nucleotides matching TRBD1. V shed 5 bases, J shed 7 bases, and the junction held 3 bases outside the gene matches. Germline V gene data show CDR1 as SGHRS and CDR2 as YFSETQ. This CDR3 is 12 amino acids long. The CDR3 nucleotides read TGCGCCAGCAGATTCAGGGGGAATGAGCAGTTCTTC. Translation gives CASRFRGNEQFF.